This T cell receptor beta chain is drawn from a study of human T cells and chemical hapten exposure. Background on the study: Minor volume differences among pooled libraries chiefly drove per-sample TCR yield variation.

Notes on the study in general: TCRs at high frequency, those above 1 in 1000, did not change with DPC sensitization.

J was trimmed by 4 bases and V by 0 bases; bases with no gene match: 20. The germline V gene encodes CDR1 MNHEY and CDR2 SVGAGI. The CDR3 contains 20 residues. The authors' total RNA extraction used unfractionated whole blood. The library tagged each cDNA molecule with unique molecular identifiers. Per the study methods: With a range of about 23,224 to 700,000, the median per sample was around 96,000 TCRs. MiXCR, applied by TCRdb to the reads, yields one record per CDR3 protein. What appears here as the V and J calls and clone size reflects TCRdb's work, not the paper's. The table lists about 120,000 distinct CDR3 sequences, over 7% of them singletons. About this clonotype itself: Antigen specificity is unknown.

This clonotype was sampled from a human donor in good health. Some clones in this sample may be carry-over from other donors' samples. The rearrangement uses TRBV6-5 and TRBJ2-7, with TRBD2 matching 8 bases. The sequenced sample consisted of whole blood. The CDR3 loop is CASSYSRKRGGYVFPYEQYF. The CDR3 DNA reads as TGTGCCAGCAGTTACTCGCGGAAACGGGGGGGCTACGTTTTCCCATACGAGCAGTACTTC.